Many counts were recorded for the clone carrying this T cell receptor (beta chain). Its antigen is unidentified. The record originates from a study of regulatory T cells in long-lasting Graves disease. The time point is: persistent/refractory GD, antithyroid drugs over 5 years with positive TRAb. The TCR library was made from RNA extracted from PBMCs. The CDR3 loop spans 17 amino acids. CDR1 is MDHEN and CDR2 is SYDVKM in the germline V gene. Trimming removed 3 bases from V and 7 bases from J, with 19 bases in between. Findings and caveats of the study: With some 2,700 shared public clonotypes, persistent patients exceeded new patients, who shared 950 to 1,000.

For TCR beta, libraries came from iRepertoire HTBI primers and Arm-PCR of CDR3 regions. MiXCR, applied by TCRdb to the multiplex PCR reads, yields one record per CDR3 protein. The sample has 400,000 to 500,000 distinct CDR3 sequences; less than 25% are singletons. This clonotype was obtained from a female donor with Graves disease. The sequencing used peripheral blood mononuclear cells (PBMCs), collected when the disease was refractory, from a patient treated with antithyroid drugs. J is TRBJ1-6 and V is TRBV28, with D unclear. CDR3 DNA: TGTGCCAGCAGTTTTTCCGGGCGGAGGTCGCGCAATTCACCCCTCCACTTT. Protein sequence: CASSFSGRRSRNSPLHF.